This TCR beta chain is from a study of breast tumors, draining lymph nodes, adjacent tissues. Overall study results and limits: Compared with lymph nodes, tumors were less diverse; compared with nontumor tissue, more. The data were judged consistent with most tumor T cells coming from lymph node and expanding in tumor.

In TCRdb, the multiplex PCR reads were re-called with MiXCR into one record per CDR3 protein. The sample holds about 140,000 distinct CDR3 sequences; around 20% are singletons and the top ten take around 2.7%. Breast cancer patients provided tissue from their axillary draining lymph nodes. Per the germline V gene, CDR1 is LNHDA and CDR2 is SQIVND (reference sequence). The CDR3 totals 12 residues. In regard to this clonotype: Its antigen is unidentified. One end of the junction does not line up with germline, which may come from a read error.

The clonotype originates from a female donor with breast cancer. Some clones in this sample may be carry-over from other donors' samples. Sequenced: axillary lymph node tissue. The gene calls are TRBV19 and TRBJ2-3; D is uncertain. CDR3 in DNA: TGTGCCAGTAGTCCAAGCACAGATACGCGGTATTTT. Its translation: CASSPSTDTRYF. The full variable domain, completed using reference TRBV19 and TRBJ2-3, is DGGITQSPKYLFRKEGQNVTLSCEQNLNHDAMYWYRQDPGQGLRLIYYSQIVNDFQKGDIAEGYSVSREKKESFPLTVTSAQKNPTAFYLCASSPSTDTRYFGPGTRLTVL.